These 29 T cell receptor beta chains were sequenced from one sample in a study of blood T cell repertoires in COVID-19. TCRdb's copy holds only in-frame clones and misses some; the assay was immunoSEQ multiplex PCR. The sample carries around 220,000 clones, more than 75% recorded once. Sample: peripheral blood. These receptors all come from a man in his fifties or sixties with acute or convalescent COVID-19.

This clone was observed a handful of times. This chain uses TRBV27 with TRBJ1-2; 7 bases agree with TRBD1. The V segment lost 6 bases and the J segment 8 bases; nucleotides outside the gene matches: 12. Germline CDR1 reads MNHEY; CDR2 reads SMNVEV (reference sequence). CDR3 length: 14 amino acids. CDR3 in amino acids: CASRASGGGNGYTF. In DNA, the CDR3 is TGTGCCAGCAGGGCCTCAGGAGGGGGCAACGGCTACACCTTC.

This clone was picked up a small number of times. The CDR3 DNA follows: TGTGCCAGCAGCGTTCCCCCTCAGGGTTGGACTGAAGCTTTCTTT. It yields the protein CASSVPPQGWTEAFF. J is TRBJ1-1 and V is TRBV9; possible D gene TRBD1, 5 bases. Germline assignment: CDR1 SGDLS and CDR2 YYNGEE. The length of the CDR3 is 15 residues. Trimming cost V 2 bases and J 5 bases, with 16 bases left between them.

This clone has a handful of counts. Other DNA sequences in the sample encode the same CDR3. The J gene is TRBJ1-2, the V gene TRBV5-1; TRBD1 matches 10 bases. The CDR3 sequence is 15 residues long. V shed 4 bases, J shed 6 bases, and the junction held 9 bases outside the gene matches. In germline, CDR1 is SGHRS, CDR2 YFSETQ. The CDR3 loop reads CASSGTTGTGDGYTF. CDR3 bases: TGCGCCAGCAGCGGGACCACCGGGACAGGGGATGGCTACACCTTC. Full variable domain (rest looked up from reference TRBV5-1 and TRBJ1-2): KAGVTQTPRYLIKTRGQQVTLSCSPISGHRSVSWYQQTPGQGLQFLFEYFSETQRNKGNFPGRFSGRQFSNSRSEMNVSTLELGDSALYLCASSGTTGTGDGYTFGSGTRLTVV.

As to this clone: One junction end does not reproduce the germline sequence, and a read error may be involved. This chain connects TRBV5-6 to TRBJ1-6, with a weak D call TRBD1 (5 bases). CDR3 length equals 16 residues. Germline values: CDR1 SGHDT, CDR2 YYEEEE. The CDR3 loop reads CASSFWVQDPNSPLHF. In DNA, the CDR3 is TGTGCCAGCAGCTTCTGGGTACAGGACCCGAATTCTCCCCTCCACTTT.

This clone was observed once. The rearrangement joins TRBV27 to TRBJ1-6, with D perhaps TRBD1 (5 bases). CDR1 is MNHEY and CDR2 is SMNVEV in the germline V gene (reference sequence). Trimming removed 3 bases at V and 7 bases at J, with 13 bases between. The CDR3 totals 15 residues. The chain's CDR3 is CASSLGGGINSPLHF. DNA of the CDR3: TGTGCCAGCAGTTTGGGGGGGGGAATCAATTCACCCCTCCACTTT.

The chain employs TRBV6-5 and TRBJ2-5; 12 bases align to TRBD2. V lost 7 bases to trimming and J lost 2 bases; unmatched junction nucleotides: 5. Germline values: CDR1 MNHEY, CDR2 SVGAGI. CDR3 size: 15 residues. CDR3 coding DNA: TGTGCCAGCAATTCACTAGCGGGGGGTCAAGAGACCCAGTACTTC. Encoded protein: CASNSLAGGQETQYF.

V usage is TRBV10-1 and J usage is TRBJ2-1; possibly TRBD2 for D (6 bases). The CDR3 loop spans 17 amino acids. Germline V gene lookup returns CDR1 WNHNN and CDR2 SYGVQD (reference sequence). Trimming stripped 0 bases from V and 6 bases from J, with 18 bases between. CDR3 nucleotides: TGCGCCAGCAGTGAGTCGATAGGCCGGGGGTGGATCAATGAGCAGTTCTTC. Translated, it gives CASSESIGRGWINEQFF.

This rearrangement joins TRBV6-5 to TRBJ1-2; no clear D. This CDR3 has 15 residues. Trimming pared 0 bases from V and 4 bases from J, leaving 12 bases between. Germline V gene data show CDR1 as MNHEY and CDR2 as SVGAGI. The CDR3 is CASSYSNAGAYGYTF. CDR3 sequence (DNA): TGTGCCAGCAGTTACTCGAATGCGGGAGCCTATGGCTACACCTTC.

The chain uses TRBV6-5 and TRBJ1-2, with a weak D call TRBD1 (5 bases). The germline V gene encodes CDR1 MNHEY and CDR2 SVGAGI. Trimming pared 6 bases from V and 2 bases from J, leaving 10 bases between. The CDR3 contains 13 residues. CDR3: CASRRQLNYGYTF. The CDR3 DNA follows: TGTGCCAGCAGACGACAGTTAAACTATGGCTACACCTTC.

The gene calls are TRBV18 and TRBJ2-2; 7 bases are a match to TRBD2. This CDR3 has 16 residues. V shed 6 bases and J 1 base; nucleotides not matched to a gene: 8. CDR1 and CDR2 from the germline V gene are KGHSH and LQKENI. The CDR3 is CASSVSGGMNTGELFF. CDR3 DNA: TGTGCCAGCTCCGTTTCCGGGGGGATGAACACCGGGGAGCTGTTTTTT.

For this clone: Distinct nucleotide sequences in the sample also encode this CDR3. The CDR3 DNA sequence: TGTGCCAGCAGCCAAGGAGGCCAGGGGTATGGCTACACCTTC. Its protein is CASSQGGQGYGYTF. The V gene is TRBV3-1 (or the pseudogene TRBV3-2), the J gene TRBJ1-2, with a possible D match to TRBD1 (6 bases). The CDR3 has 14 residues. In germline, CDR1 is LGHDT, CDR2 YNNKEL (reference sequence). V was shortened by 1 base and J by 5 bases, with 11 bases between the two germline ends.

The chain links TRBV27 to TRBJ2-5, with TRBD1 as a possible D gene (5 bases). CDR3 size: 15 residues. Germline V CDR1 and CDR2: MNHEY, SMNVEV (reference sequence). Deletions cut 4 bases from V and 2 bases from J, with 14 bases between. Here the CDR3 DNA reads TGTGCCAGCAGTTCCGACCCAGGGATACAAGAGACCCAGTACTTC. Protein sequence: CASSSDPGIQETQYF.

This chain links TRBV6-1 with TRBJ1-5; no firm D call. Trimming left V 6 bases short and J 6 bases short, with 12 bases between. CDR1 is MNHNS and CDR2 is SASEGT in the germline V gene. This CDR3 is built from 13 residues. The CDR3 bases are TGTGCCAGCAGGCCGATTCCAGTTCAGCCCCAGCATTTT. Residues: CASRPIPVQPQHF.

The rearrangement joins TRBV7-9 to TRBJ2-5; no clear D gene. Per the germline V gene, CDR1 is SEHNR and CDR2 is FQNEAQ (reference sequence). The CDR3 runs to 11 residues. The V end was cut by 5 bases, the J end by 2 bases, with 3 bases between. This CDR3 is CASSPQETQYF. The CDR3 region has the DNA TGTGCCAGCAGCCCGCAAGAGACCCAGTACTTC.

The rearrangement uses TRBV5-1 and TRBJ1-2; D may be TRBD1 (5 bases). Germline values: CDR1 SGHRS, CDR2 YFSETQ. V gave up 4 bases and J gave up 7 bases, with 17 bases separating them. The CDR3 runs to 14 residues. The CDR3 loop is CASSAAATAIGYTF. The CDR3 DNA reads TGCGCCAGCAGCGCCGCCGCGACAGCGATTGGCTACACCTTC. Full variable domain (rest looked up from reference TRBV5-1 and TRBJ1-2): KAGVTQTPRYLIKTRGQQVTLSCSPISGHRSVSWYQQTPGQGLQFLFEYFSETQRNKGNFPGRFSGRQFSNSRSEMNVSTLELGDSALYLCASSAAATAIGYTFGSGTRLTVV.

The rearrangement links TRBV12-5 to TRBJ1-1; the D is unclear. The CDR3 sequence is 14 residues long. CDR1 LGHNT and CDR2 FRNRAP come from the germline V gene. The CDR3 is CASRENEYYTEAFF. The CDR3 coding sequence is TGTGCCTCCCGGGAGAACGAGTACTACACTGAAGCTTTCTTT.

The rearrangement uses TRBV6-2 or TRBV6-3 and TRBJ1-1; 7 bases are a match to TRBD1. This CDR3 has 14 residues. CDR1 is MNHEY and CDR2 is SVGEGT in the germline V gene. V was pared by 6 bases and J by 3 bases, with 7 bases of the junction left unmatched. CDR3 residues: CASSRNRGYTEAFF. The CDR3, as DNA: TGTGCCAGCAGCAGAAACAGGGGCTACACTGAAGCTTTCTTT.

The chain combines TRBV30 with TRBJ1-1; tentatively, D is TRBD1 (5 bases). Trimming cost V 3 bases and J 2 bases, with 16 bases left between them. The germline V gene has CDR1 GTSNPN and CDR2 SVGIG (reference sequence). The CDR3 covers 15 residues. Here the CDR3 reads CAWRGGWQLNTEAFF. The CDR3 DNA sequence: TGTGCCTGGAGGGGGGGATGGCAGCTAAACACTGAAGCTTTCTTT.

The chain uses TRBV18 and TRBJ1-2; D possibly corresponds to TRBD1 (5 bases). CDR1 is KGHSH, CDR2 LQKENI, per germline. V dropped 0 bases and J dropped 2 bases, with 16 bases sitting between them. CDR3 length equals 17 residues. CDR3 nucleotides: TGTGCCAGCTCACCACCGCCAGGGATCTGGACGAACTATGGCTACACCTTC. Its translation is CASSPPPGIWTNYGYTF.

This chain joins TRBV12-3 or TRBV12-4 and TRBJ1-1; the match to TRBD1 covers 8 bases. V shed 4 bases and J 5 bases; nucleotides not matched to a gene: 3. This CDR3 spans 13 amino acids. The CDR3 protein is CASSWGQETEAFF. The CDR3 nucleotides read TGTGCCAGCAGTTGGGGACAGGAAACTGAAGCTTTCTTT.

This chain connects TRBV30 to TRBJ1-2, with unresolved D. Per the germline V gene, CDR1 is GTSNPN and CDR2 is SVGIG (reference sequence). V lost 0 bases, J lost 8 bases, and 19 bases lay in between. This CDR3 spans 15 amino acids. The CDR3, as DNA: TGTGCCTGGAGTGTACTAGGAATCAGGTCGAGAGGCTACACCTTC. Translation gives CAWSVLGIRSRGYTF.

The chain recombines TRBV2 with TRBJ1-5; D uncertain. The CDR3 totals 13 residues. V lost 7 bases, J lost 2 bases, and 9 bases lay in between. CDR1 SNHLY and CDR2 FYNNEI come from the germline V gene. DNA for the CDR3: TGTGCCAGCACCCAGGAGGGCAATCAGCCCCAGCATTTT. This translates into CASTQEGNQPQHF.

The rearrangement joins TRBV2 to TRBJ1-5; D is undetermined. This CDR3 comprises 15 residues. Trimming removed 4 bases from V and 3 bases from J, with 13 bases in between. Germline lookup yields CDR1 SNHLY and CDR2 FYNNEI. CDR3 sequence (DNA): TGTGCCAGCAGTGGGTTTGGCATCCCCAATCAGCCCCAGCATTTT. Amino acid sequence: CASSGFGIPNQPQHF. Full variable domain (rest looked up from reference TRBV2 and TRBJ1-5): EPEVTQTPSHQVTQMGQEVILRCVPISNHLYFYWYRQILGQKVEFLVSFYNNEISEKSEIFDDQFSVERPDGSNFTLKIRSTKLEDSAMYFCASSGFGIPNQPQHFGDGTRLSIL.

The genes are TRBV7-6 and TRBJ1-1; 7 bases are shared with TRBD1. In germline, CDR1 is SGHVS, CDR2 FNYEAQ. The CDR3 sequence is 15 residues long. V dropped 1 base and J dropped 3; count of bases not matched to a gene: 5. The CDR3 here is CASSLGPGGDTEAFF. The CDR3 DNA reads TGTGCCAGCAGCTTAGGCCCAGGGGGTGACACTGAAGCTTTCTTT.

Here the CDR3 DNA reads TGTGCCAGCAGTTACACGGGGGGTCACTATAATTCACCCCTCCACTTT. Protein sequence: CASSYTGGHYNSPLHF. V usage is TRBV6-5 and J usage is TRBJ1-6; the D gene is possibly TRBD1 (5 bases). V shed 2 bases and J shed 3 bases, with 11 bases lying between them. The length of the CDR3 is 16 residues. Germline V gene data show CDR1 as MNHEY and CDR2 as SVGAGI.

The rearrangement links TRBV5-4 to TRBJ1-3; 7 bases agree with TRBD1. The junction had 9 bases not matched to a gene; V was cut back by 5 bases and J by 4 bases. CDR1 and CDR2 from the germline V gene are SGHNT and YYREEE (reference sequence). The CDR3 consists of 15 residues. The CDR3 bases are TGTGCCAGCAGTCTAACCGAACAGGGGGGAAACACCATATATTTT. It encodes CASSLTEQGGNTIYF.

This sequence joins TRBV5-1 and TRBJ1-4; TRBD1 is a possible D gene (6 bases). The germline V gene encodes CDR1 SGHRS and CDR2 YFSETQ. Between the trimmed V and J ends, which lost 4 bases and 7 bases, there was a span of 14 bases. The CDR3 consists of 14 residues. CDR3 region: CASSQAGTSEKLFF. The DNA for the CDR3 is TGCGCCAGCAGCCAGGCCGGGACATCTGAAAAACTGTTTTTT.

This clone was observed a few times. V usage is TRBV18 and J usage is TRBJ1-4; D is unclear. Germline CDR1 KGHSH, CDR2 LQKENI. This CDR3 comprises 12 residues. The germline V and J ends were trimmed by 2 bases and 8 bases, with 6 bases remaining between them. The CDR3 DNA sequence: TGTGCCAGCTCACCAGGGGAGGAAAAACTGTTTTTT. Protein product: CASSPGEEKLFF.

J is TRBJ2-7 and V is TRBV11-2; TRBD2 matches 13 bases. The CDR3 sequence is 15 residues long. CDR1 SGHAT and CDR2 FQNNGV come from the germline V gene. V was clipped by 6 bases and J by 5 bases; unmatched bases: 7. The CDR3 protein is CASSRGLAGFDEQYF. In nucleotides, the CDR3 is TGTGCCAGCAGTCGGGGACTAGCGGGGTTCGACGAGCAGTACTTC. Full variable domain (rest looked up from reference TRBV11-2 and TRBJ2-7): EAGVAQSPRYKIIEKRQSVAFWCNPISGHATLYWYQQILGQGPKLLIQFQNNGVVDDSQLPKDRFSAERLKGVDSTLKIQPAKLEDSAVYLCASSRGLAGFDEQYFGPGTRLTVT.